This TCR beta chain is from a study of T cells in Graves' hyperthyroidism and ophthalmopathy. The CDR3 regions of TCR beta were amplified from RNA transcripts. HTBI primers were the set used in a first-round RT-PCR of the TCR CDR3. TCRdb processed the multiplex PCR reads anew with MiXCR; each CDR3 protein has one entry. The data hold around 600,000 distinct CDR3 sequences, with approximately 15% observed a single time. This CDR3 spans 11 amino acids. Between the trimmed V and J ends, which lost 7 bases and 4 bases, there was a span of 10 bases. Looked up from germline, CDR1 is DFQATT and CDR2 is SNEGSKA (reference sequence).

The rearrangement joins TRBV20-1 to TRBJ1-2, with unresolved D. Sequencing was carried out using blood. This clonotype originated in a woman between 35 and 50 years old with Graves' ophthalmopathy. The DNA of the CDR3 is TGCAGTGTCAGCAGTCCCTATGGCTACACCTTC. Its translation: CSVSSPYGYTF.